This entry is about one T cell receptor beta chain. MiXCR, applied by TCRdb to the RT-PCR reads, yields one record per CDR3 protein. Seen here are almost 700,000 distinct CDR3 sequences, 11% to 15% observed once, and the top ten hold roughly 4%. Trimming took 10 bases from V and 0 from J, leaving 16 bases between them. Germline V gives CDR1 SGHDN, CDR2 FVKESK. This CDR3 region has 15 residues. This clonotype was obtained from a female donor in good health, serving as a healthy control. This sequence joins TRBV14 and TRBJ2-1; perhaps TRBD1 as D (7 bases). Material for sequencing was memory CD4+ T cells from blood. The CDR3 sequence: CATSGGGSSYNEQFF. For the CDR3, the DNA is TGTGCCACATCAGGGGGAGGTTCCTCCTACAATGAGCAGTTCTTC.